Presented here are 32 T cell receptor beta chains from one specimen sequenced in a study of T-cell reconstitution after alpha-beta-depleted transplantation in children. Unique molecular identifiers were incorporated during preparation of the TCRbeta library. TCRdb re-called the PCR reads through MiXCR, storing one row per CDR3 protein. The sample has some 140,000 distinct CDR3 sequences, 8.5% to 10% seen once. This material consisted of PBMCs, mostly from graft donor cells, taken 180 days after TCRalphabeta/CD19-depleted stem cell transplant. Every receptor here comes from a girl less than two years old who had a stem cell transplant for combined immunodeficiency, so the T cells may come from the graft donor.

This clonotype was detected many times. This CDR3 is CASSSGSSSYNEQFF. DNA for the CDR3: TGTGCTTCTTCTAGCGGCTCCAGCTCCTACAATGAGCAGTTCTTC. The chain recombines TRBV28 with TRBJ2-1; TRBD2 matches 7 bases. Germline V gives CDR1 MDHEN, CDR2 SYDVKM. This CDR3 region has 15 residues.

This chain connects TRBV29-1 to TRBJ2-1, with 7 positions matching TRBD1. CDR3 length equals 13 residues. Trimming cost V 7 bases and J 1 base; bases outside gene matches: 4. CDR1 SQVTM and CDR2 ANQGSEA come from the germline V gene. CDR3 amino acids: CSARQGSYNEQFF. For the CDR3, the DNA is TGCAGCGCCCGACAGGGATCCTACAATGAGCAGTTCTTC.

The table lists this clonotype with many counts. J is TRBJ2-3 and V is TRBV29-1; 9 positions agree with TRBD1. The trim removed 3 bases at V and 5 bases at J, leaving 6 bases unmatched. Germline V gene sequence: CDR1 SQVTM, CDR2 ANQGSEA. This CDR3 comprises 14 residues. CDR3 coding DNA: TGCAGCGTTGATGGACAGGGGAGAAGAGATACGCAGTATTTT. Translated, it gives CSVDGQGRRDTQYF.

In this sample, this clonotype turned up many times. The rearrangement links TRBV6-2 or TRBV6-3 to TRBJ1-1; a possible D gene is TRBD1 (5 bases). Germline lookup yields CDR1 MNHEY and CDR2 SVGEGT. V lost 6 bases and J lost 4, with 21 bases in between. The CDR3 runs to 16 residues. CDR3 protein: CASSPKRGTRSTEAFF. CDR3 DNA sequence: TGTGCCAGCAGCCCTAAGAGGGGAACTCGGAGCACTGAAGCTTTCTTT.

The J gene is TRBJ1-5, the V gene TRBV3-1, with a weak D call TRBD1 (6 bases). The germline V gene encodes CDR1 LGHDT and CDR2 YNNKEL (reference sequence). Trimming cost V 4 bases and J 4 bases, with 11 bases left between them. This CDR3 region has 14 residues. The CDR3, as DNA: TGTGCCAGCAGCCGAAGGACAGCTAATCAGCCCCAGCATTTT. Translation: CASSRRTANQPQHF.

V is TRBV4-2 and J is TRBJ2-1; D may be TRBD1 (6 bases). Trimming took off 1 base at V and 0 bases at J, with 13 bases between the two ends. Germline assignment: CDR1 LGHNA and CDR2 YNFKEQ. CDR3 size: 17 residues. The CDR3 region has the DNA TGTGCCAGCAGCCAAGCCCCACAGGGATTCTCCTACAATGAGCAGTTCTTC. It is translated as CASSQAPQGFSYNEQFF.

A few counts support this clonotype. This rearrangement joins TRBV7-6 to TRBJ2-6; TRBD1 matches at 7 bases. The CDR3 covers 13 residues. V dropped 11 bases and J dropped 4; count of bases not matched to a gene: 5. Germline CDR1 is SGHVS and CDR2 is FNYEAQ. CDR3 nucleotides: TGTGCCGGTAGGGGGCCCGGGGCCAACGTCCTGACTTTC. This gives the protein CAGRGPGANVLTF.

This clonotype appeared a few times. DNA for the CDR3: TGTGCCAGCAGCGCCAGGACTAGCGGGATGGGAGATACGCAGTATTTT. Its translation is CASSARTSGMGDTQYF. This rearrangement joins TRBV7-9 to TRBJ2-3; 12 bases map to TRBD2. The CDR3 length is 16 residues. Unmatched junction bases numbered 8, after V lost 5 bases and J lost 5 bases. Germline loops: CDR1 SEHNR, CDR2 FQNEAQ (reference sequence).

The chain recombines TRBV5-5 with TRBJ2-7; D is unresolved. The CDR3 spans 14 residues. V lost 4 bases to trimming and J lost 6 bases, with 17 bases between them. Germline V gene data show CDR1 as SGHKS and CDR2 as YYEKEE (reference sequence). The CDR3 DNA reads TGTGCCAGCAGCCCTACGGGCTTGCGAGGCGAGCAGTACTTC. Protein product: CASSPTGLRGEQYF.

This clonotype was counted at least ten times. V is TRBV20-1 and J is TRBJ1-1; TRBD1 might be the D (6 bases). Per the germline V gene, CDR1 is DFQATT and CDR2 is SNEGSKA (reference sequence). Trimming took off 3 bases at V and 7 bases at J, with 9 bases between the two ends. This CDR3 is built from 11 residues. CDR3 nucleotides: TGCAGTGCTAGGGAGGACAGTGAAGCTTTCTTT. It codes for CSAREDSEAFF.

Here the CDR3 DNA reads TGCGCCAGCAGCTTGGAAGGGAACGAGCAGTACTTC. As protein: CASSLEGNEQYF. The V and J genes are TRBV5-1 and TRBJ2-7; no definite D call. CDR1 and CDR2 (germline): SGHRS, YFSETQ. Between the trimmed V and J ends, which lost 0 bases and 5 bases, there was a span of 6 bases. This CDR3 region has 12 residues.

The genes are TRBV5-1 and TRBJ2-7, with a tentative D call TRBD2 (6 bases). The CDR3 contains 12 residues. Trimming removed 1 base at V and 5 bases at J, with 7 bases between. The V gene's germline CDR1 is SGHRS and CDR2 YFSETQ. The CDR3 sequence: CASSLRRDEQYF. CDR3 bases: TGCGCCAGCAGCTTGCGGAGGGACGAGCAGTACTTC.

V is TRBV6-1 and J is TRBJ2-5; 8 bases agree with TRBD1. Losses at the gene ends were 6 bases for V and 1 base for J; bases not matched to a gene: 10. CDR1 is MNHNS and CDR2 is SASEGT in the germline V gene. This CDR3 has 16 amino acids. The CDR3 bases are TGTGCCAGCAGGCTTGGCAGGGGGCAAATCCAAGAGACCCAGTACTTC. It yields the protein CASRLGRGQIQETQYF.

Only a few counts were recorded for this clonotype. The chain combines TRBV20-1 with TRBJ2-3, with D perhaps being TRBD1 or TRBD2 (5 bases each). Between the trimmed V and J ends, which lost 0 bases and 2 bases, there was a span of 15 bases. The CDR3 has 16 residues. CDR1 and CDR2 from the germline V gene are DFQATT and SNEGSKA (reference sequence). The CDR3: CSARDLKGPSTDTQYF. In DNA, the CDR3 is TGCAGTGCTAGAGATCTGAAGGGACCTTCCACAGATACGCAGTATTTT.

This clonotype has ten or more counts. The chain recombines TRBV6-5 with TRBJ2-2; D possibly corresponds to TRBD2 (6 bases). The germline CDR1 and CDR2 sequences are MNHEY and SVGAGI. The V end lost 2 bases, the J end lost 6 bases, and 10 bases lay between the germline ends. CDR3 length equals 14 residues. This CDR3 reads CASSYGRDAGELFF. The DNA of the CDR3 is TGTGCCAGCAGTTACGGGCGGGACGCCGGGGAGCTGTTTTTT.

The chain has TRBV30 and TRBJ1-4; tentatively, D is TRBD1 (5 bases). Germline values: CDR1 GTSNPN, CDR2 SVGIG (reference sequence). The germline V and J ends were trimmed by 8 bases and 8 bases, with 18 bases remaining between them. CDR3 size: 13 residues. CDR3 region: CAATGGLLEKLFF. The CDR3 nucleotides are TGTGCCGCTACGGGGGGGTTATTGGAAAAACTGTTTTTT.

This clonotype occurred a few times. The chain joins TRBV7-2 to TRBJ2-7, with D tentatively TRBD1 or TRBD2 (5 bases each). Deletions cut 3 bases from V and 6 bases from J, with 18 bases between. The CDR3 has 15 residues. CDR1 is SGHTA, CDR2 FQGNSA, per germline. CDR3 in DNA: TGTGCCAGCAGCTTTAACCTGGGGGTCAGATCCGAGCAGTACTTC. Protein sequence: CASSFNLGVRSEQYF.

Only a few counts were recorded for this clonotype. The V call is TRBV29-1, the J call TRBJ2-5; TRBD1 aligns across 7 bases. Germline trimming cut 5 bases from V and 2 bases from J; bases unmatched to any gene: 8. The germline gives CDR1 SQVTM, CDR2 ANQGSEA. The CDR3 loop spans 14 amino acids. The CDR3 bases are TGCAGCGTTCGCCGGGACAGCTTACAAGAGACCCAGTACTTC. It is translated as CSVRRDSLQETQYF.

This clonotype has only a few counts. The chain recombines TRBV18 with TRBJ1-5; unclear D gene. The CDR3 has 13 residues. Germline V lookup: CDR1 KGHSH, CDR2 LQKENI. Trimming removed 0 bases from V and 7 bases from J, with 7 bases in between. CDR3: CASSPPPGQPQHF. CDR3 nucleotide sequence: TGTGCCAGCTCACCACCGCCAGGCCAGCCCCAGCATTTT.

This sequence joins TRBV19 and TRBJ1-1; D gene ambiguous. This CDR3 spans 13 amino acids. From germline, CDR1 is LNHDA and CDR2 SQIVND (reference sequence). V gave up 5 bases and J gave up 6 bases, with 13 bases separating them. In nucleotides, the CDR3 is TGTGCCAGTAGTCCGGTGATGCGGTCTGAAGCTTTCTTT. Amino acids: CASSPVMRSEAFF.

The rearrangement joins TRBV5-1 to TRBJ2-7; D gene uncertain. Looked up from germline, CDR1 is SGHRS and CDR2 is YFSETQ. This CDR3 is 14 amino acids long. Trimming shortened V by 1 base and J by 0 bases, and 8 bases separated the two germline ends. CDR3 amino acids: CASSLTPSSYEQYF. CDR3 bases: TGCGCCAGCAGCTTGACTCCGAGCTCCTACGAGCAGTACTTC.

This clonotype came up a few times. The CDR3 sequence: CSVAPILGGEQFF. In DNA form, the CDR3 reads TGCAGCGTTGCCCCGATCCTGGGAGGTGAGCAGTTCTTC. V gene TRBV29-1 combines with J gene TRBJ2-1; D might be TRBD2 (6 bases). The germline CDR1 and CDR2 sequences are SQVTM and ANQGSEA. V lost 4 bases, J lost 9 bases, and 16 bases lay in between. The CDR3 has 13 residues.

The chain uses TRBV20-1 and TRBJ2-2, with a possible D match to TRBD2 (5 bases). With 1 base removed from V and 6 bases from J, the gap between germline ends came to 6 bases. The length of the CDR3 is 12 residues. Germline V lookup: CDR1 DFQATT, CDR2 SNEGSKA (reference sequence). The CDR3 DNA is TGCAGTGCTAGAGGGACTTCCGGGGAGCTGTTTTTT. Protein: CSARGTSGELFF.

The chain links TRBV29-1 to TRBJ1-1; the D gene is possibly TRBD1 (5 bases). V lost 6 bases, J lost 0 bases, and 14 bases lay in between. The CDR3 consists of 14 residues. Germline values: CDR1 SQVTM, CDR2 ANQGSEA. The CDR3 DNA follows: TGCAGCGTGGATCTGACAGCCATGAACACTGAAGCTTTCTTT. Residues: CSVDLTAMNTEAFF.

The V gene is TRBV6-2 or TRBV6-3, the J gene TRBJ2-3; D is ambiguous. Germline-derived CDR1 and CDR2 are MNHEY and SVGEGT. Trimming removed 5 bases at V and 3 bases at J, with 18 bases between. This CDR3 comprises 16 residues. The CDR3 spells CASSSRRTHPTDTQYF. The CDR3 DNA follows: TGTGCCAGCAGTAGCCGGCGGACCCACCCTACAGATACGCAGTATTTT.

The chain is built from TRBV11-2 and TRBJ2-5; D possibly corresponds to TRBD2 (7 bases). CDR1 and CDR2 from the germline V gene are SGHAT and FQNNGV. The V end was cut by 5 bases, the J end by 5 bases, with 21 bases between. This CDR3 comprises 16 residues. CDR3 DNA sequence: TGTGCCAGCAGCGCCCGGGGGGCGTCTATCCGCGAGACCCAGTACTTC. This translates into CASSARGASIRETQYF.

The chain has TRBV4-3 and TRBJ1-2; D not resolved. Germline lookup yields CDR1 LGHNA and CDR2 YSLEER. Trimming cost V 4 bases and J 1 base, with 7 bases left between them. The CDR3 length is 13 residues. The CDR3 here is CASSRGFNYGYTF. Here the CDR3 DNA reads TGCGCCAGCAGCCGCGGCTTTAACTATGGCTACACCTTC.

This clonotype was picked up a small number of times. The chain carries TRBV5-1 and TRBJ2-1; 10 bases map to TRBD1. Germline CDR1 SGHRS, CDR2 YFSETQ. Trimming took 4 bases from V and 7 from J; bases not matched to a gene: 11. This CDR3 has 16 amino acids. CDR3 DNA sequence: TGCGCCAGCAGCAGAGGGGGGGGACAGGGGACTAATGAGCAGTTCTTC. Translating gives CASSRGGGQGTNEQFF.

The chain is built from TRBV30 and TRBJ2-2; 10 bases line up with TRBD2. The CDR3 spans 15 residues. V trimming: 2 bases; J trimming: 7 bases; junction bases outside the gene matches: 7. From germline, CDR1 is GTSNPN and CDR2 SVGIG (reference sequence). The CDR3 here is CAWSTASGGIGELFF. CDR3 DNA: TGTGCCTGGAGTACGGCTAGCGGGGGAATCGGGGAGCTGTTTTTT.

This clonotype was seen at least ten times. V gene TRBV6-1 combines with J gene TRBJ2-5; 8 nucleotides match TRBD2. There are 14 residues in the CDR3. Germline-derived CDR1 and CDR2 are MNHNS and SASEGT. The trim removed 6 bases at V and 5 bases at J, leaving 8 bases unmatched. The CDR3 nucleotides read TGTGCCAGCAGCTTCCGCGGGGGGCGTGAGACCCAGTACTTC. Translating gives CASSFRGGRETQYF.

This clonotype came up a few times. The chain joins TRBV20-1 to TRBJ2-5; D may be TRBD2 (5 bases). The CDR3 runs 14 residues. Per the germline V gene, CDR1 is DFQATT and CDR2 is SNEGSKA (reference sequence). V lost 3 bases, J lost 2 bases, and 13 bases lay in between. CDR3 DNA: TGCAGTGCTAGCAGAGGGATTGCTCAAGAGACCCAGTACTTC. It yields the protein CSASRGIAQETQYF.

The chain uses TRBV3-1 and TRBJ2-7; D is perhaps TRBD1 (6 bases). The germline V gene has CDR1 LGHDT and CDR2 YNNKEL (reference sequence). This CDR3 contains 14 residues. With 4 bases removed from V and 0 bases from J, the gap between germline ends came to 10 bases. The CDR3 bases are TGTGCCAGCAGCCCTGACAGGATCTCCTACGAGCAGTACTTC. It translates to CASSPDRISYEQYF.